The following is a T cell receptor beta chain sequence with its context. The entry originates in a study of technical replicates of blood from a handful of donors. Generated by immunoSEQ multiplex PCR, the TCRdb table keeps only in-frame clones and is missing some. The sample lists nearly 95,000 clones; roughly 95% were seen once. The V end was cut by 8 bases, the J end by 7 bases, with 23 bases between. The length of the CDR3 is 15 residues. In germline, CDR1 is MNHEY, CDR2 SMNVEV (reference sequence). The chain uses TRBV27 and TRBJ1-2; a possible D gene is TRBD1 (5 bases). Sequences were obtained from T cells isolated from PBMCs. This receptor was identified in a human donor in good health. The CDR3 sequence is CASGPLPAGGGGYTF. CDR3 DNA sequence: TGTGCCAGCGGCCCCTTACCGGCGGGGGGGGGTGGCTACACCTTC.